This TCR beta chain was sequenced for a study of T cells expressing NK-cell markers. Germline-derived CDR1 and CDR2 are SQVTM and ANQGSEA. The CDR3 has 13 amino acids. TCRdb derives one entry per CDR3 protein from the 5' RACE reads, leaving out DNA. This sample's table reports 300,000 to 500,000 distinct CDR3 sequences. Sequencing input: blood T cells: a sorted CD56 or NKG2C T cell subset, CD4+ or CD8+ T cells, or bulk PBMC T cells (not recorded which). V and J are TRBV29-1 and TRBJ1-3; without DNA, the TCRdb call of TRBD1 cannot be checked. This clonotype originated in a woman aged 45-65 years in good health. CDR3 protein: CSGRLQGENTIYF. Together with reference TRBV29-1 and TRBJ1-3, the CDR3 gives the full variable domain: SAVISQKPSRDICQRGTSLTIQCQVDSQVTMMFWYRQQPGQSLTLIATANQGSEATYESGFVIDKFPISRPNLTFSTLTVSNMSPEDSSIYLCSGRLQGENTIYFGEGSWLTVV.